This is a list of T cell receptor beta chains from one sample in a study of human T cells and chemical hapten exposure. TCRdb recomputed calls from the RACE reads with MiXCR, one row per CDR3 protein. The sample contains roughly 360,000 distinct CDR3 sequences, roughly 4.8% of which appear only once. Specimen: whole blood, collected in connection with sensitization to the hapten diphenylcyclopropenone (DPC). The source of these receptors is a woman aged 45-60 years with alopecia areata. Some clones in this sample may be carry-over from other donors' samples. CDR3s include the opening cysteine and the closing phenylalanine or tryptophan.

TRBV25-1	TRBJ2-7	CASGFRDYPPLYF
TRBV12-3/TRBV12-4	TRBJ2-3	CASSLFGGGTDTQYF
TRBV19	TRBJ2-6	CASSTGVSTSGANVLTF
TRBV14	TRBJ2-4	CASSRVQGGKNIQYF
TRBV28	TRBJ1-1	CASITPDRGYTEAFF
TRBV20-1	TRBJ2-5	CSARKGSGKETQYF
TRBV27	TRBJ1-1	CASSLGAGTGTEAFF
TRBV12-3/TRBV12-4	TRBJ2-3	CASSFAGRADTQYF
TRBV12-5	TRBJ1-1	CASGPPGTVNTEAFF
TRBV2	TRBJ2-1	CASSESGLYNEQFF
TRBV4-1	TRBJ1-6	CASSQEPSASNSPLHF
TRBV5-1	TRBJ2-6	CASSLGAGVHVSGANVLTF
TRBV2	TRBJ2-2	CASRRLAGTGELFF
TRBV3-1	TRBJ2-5	CASSQDRTSVGETQYF
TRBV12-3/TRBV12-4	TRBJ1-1	CASSFVLGREAFF
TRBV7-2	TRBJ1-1	CASSLAFMGTEAFF
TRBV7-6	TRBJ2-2	CASSPRGPRTGELFF
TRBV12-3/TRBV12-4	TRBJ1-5	CASSLGGGNQPQHF
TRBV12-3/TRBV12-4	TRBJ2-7	CASSIRQGPHYEQYF
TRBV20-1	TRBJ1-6	CSATHGGDNSPLHF
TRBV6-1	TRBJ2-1	CASSEIGPNEQFF
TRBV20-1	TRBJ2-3	CSASPRSGTDTQYF
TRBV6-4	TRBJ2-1	CASSRIAGRYNEQFF
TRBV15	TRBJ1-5	CATSYDRGLNQPQHF
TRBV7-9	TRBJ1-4	CASSTGTATNEKLFF
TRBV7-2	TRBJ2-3	CASSLTLGVSTDTQYF